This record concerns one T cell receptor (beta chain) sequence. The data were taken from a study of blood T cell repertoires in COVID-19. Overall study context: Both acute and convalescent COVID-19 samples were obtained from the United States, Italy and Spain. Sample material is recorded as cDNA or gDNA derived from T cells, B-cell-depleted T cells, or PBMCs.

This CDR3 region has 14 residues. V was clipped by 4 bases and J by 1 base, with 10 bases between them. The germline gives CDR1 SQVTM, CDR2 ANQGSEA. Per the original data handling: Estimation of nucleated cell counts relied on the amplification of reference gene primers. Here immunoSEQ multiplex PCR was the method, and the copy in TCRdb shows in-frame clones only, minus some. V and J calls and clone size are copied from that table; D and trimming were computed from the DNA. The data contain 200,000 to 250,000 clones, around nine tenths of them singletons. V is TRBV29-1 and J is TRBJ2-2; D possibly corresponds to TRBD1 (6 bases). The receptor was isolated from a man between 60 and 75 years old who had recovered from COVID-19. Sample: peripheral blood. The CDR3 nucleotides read TGCAGCGTTGGCAGCAGGGGGAACACCGGGGAGCTGTTTTTT. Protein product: CSVGSRGNTGELFF.